This T cell receptor beta chain was sequenced during a study of blood T cell repertoires in COVID-19. Study background: COVID-19 samples from acute and convalescent phases originated in the United States, Italy and Spain. The cDNA or gDNA used as material had been derived from T cells, B-cell-depleted T cells, or PBMCs.

How the authors handled the data: Quantification of nucleated cells was approximated via reference gene primer amplification. Libraries were prepared by immunoSEQ multiplex PCR; TCRdb keeps only in-frame clonotypes and omits some of them. The V and J calls and clone size are taken from that table; D and trimming were inferred from the DNA. The top ten clones hold 10% to 15% of a sample with roughly 160,000 clones, roughly 84% of them seen once. Participants, about 18 to 90 years old, spanned more than 20 US areas. The CDR3 consists of 16 residues. CDR1 is MNHEY, CDR2 SMNVEV, per germline (reference sequence). Trimming cost V 0 bases and J 1 base, with 13 bases left between them.

The chain is built from TRBV27 and TRBJ2-7; maybe TRBD2 (6 bases). This TCR came from a woman aged 60-70 years who had recovered from COVID-19. The sequenced material came from PBMCs or T cells enriched from blood (not recorded which). CDR3 residues: CASSLSRGTLSYEQYF. CDR3 nucleotides: TGTGCCAGCAGTTTATCCCGCGGGACCTTATCCTACGAGCAGTACTTC.